This T cell receptor (beta chain) was sequenced in a study of T cell repertoires in cytomegalovirus infection. Study at large: Matching HLA type and CMV infection were both indicated by public TCR beta signatures. The study, taken as a whole, reports: The study found HLA-C-restricted CMV-specific TCR beta clonotypes dominating the ex vivo response.

TCRdb used MiXCR to reprocess the reads, holding one entry per CDR3 protein. The sample carries just over 450,000 distinct CDR3 sequences, about 44% recorded once. Comments on this clonotype: Antigen specificity is unknown.

The CDR3 length is 15 residues. Trimming pared 6 bases from V and 4 bases from J, leaving 18 bases between. In germline, CDR1 is MNHNS, CDR2 SASEGT. V usage is TRBV6-1 and J usage is TRBJ1-1, with a possible D match to TRBD1 (6 bases). This sequence originates from a human donor in good health (CMV status not recorded). Some clones in this sample may be carry-over from other donors' samples. Sequenced here: cultured PBMCs, sampled from culture after CMV antigen stimulation. The CDR3, as DNA: TGTGCCAGCAGGAGGGGGGGTGAAGATCGCACTGAAGCTTTCTTT. Residues: CASRRGGEDRTEAFF.